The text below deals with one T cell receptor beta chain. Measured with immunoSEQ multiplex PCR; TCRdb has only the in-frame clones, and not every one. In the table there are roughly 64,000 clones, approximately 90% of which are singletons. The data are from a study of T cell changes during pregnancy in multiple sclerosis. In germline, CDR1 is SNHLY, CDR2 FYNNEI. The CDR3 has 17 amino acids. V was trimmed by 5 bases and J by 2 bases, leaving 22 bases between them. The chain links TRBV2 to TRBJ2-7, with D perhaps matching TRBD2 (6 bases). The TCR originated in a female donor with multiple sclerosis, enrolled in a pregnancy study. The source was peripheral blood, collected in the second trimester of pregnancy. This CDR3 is CASSPHPVGTSTYEQYF. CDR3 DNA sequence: TGTGCCAGCAGTCCCCACCCGGTGGGGACTTCAACCTACGAGCAGTACTTC.